The 10 T cell receptor beta chains reported below all come from one sample, sequenced in a study of CXCR3-negative and CXCR3-positive naive CD8 T cells. The method, 5' RACE with UMI labels, was used to prepare the TRB cDNA libraries. From the 5' RACE reads, TCRdb lists one entry per CDR3 protein and no DNA. The sample table includes roughly 56,000 distinct CDR3 sequences. Sequenced: naive CXCR3- CD8+ T cells from blood. The subset was: CD45RO-CCR7+CD27+CD95- naive CD8+ T cells lacking CXCR3 (TNR3-). These receptors all stem from a human donor in good health. Some clones in this sample may be carry-over from other donors' samples.

The V call is TRBV28, the J call TRBJ2-3; TCRdb's assignment of TRBD1 cannot be checked, as there is no DNA. CDR3 length: 17 residues. Per the germline V gene, CDR1 is MDHEN and CDR2 is SYDVKM. CDR3 protein: CASSFLSGQGVTDTQYF.

This chain joins TRBV6-4 and TRBJ2-1; no DNA is available, so the TRBD2 call from TCRdb remains unchecked. The germline V gene has CDR1 MRHNA and CDR2 SNTAGT. The CDR3 runs 16 residues. The CDR3: CASSDSASGEYNEQFF.

This chain links TRBV5-1 with TRBJ1-1; TCRdb outputs TRBD1, but without DNA this stays unchecked. CDR1 is SGHRS and CDR2 is YFSETQ in the germline V gene. This CDR3 is built from 14 residues. The CDR3 sequence is CASSSGQGYTEAFF. The full variable domain, with the rest looked up from reference TRBV5-1 and TRBJ1-1, is KAGVTQTPRYLIKTRGQQVTLSCSPISGHRSVSWYQQTPGQGLQFLFEYFSETQRNKGNFPGRFSGRQFSNSRSEMNVSTLELGDSALYLCASSSGQGYTEAFFGQGTRLTVV.

The CDR3 protein is CASSQDRTSGGAYNEQFF. The chain recombines TRBV4-3 with TRBJ2-1; TCRdb's D call of TRBD2 is untestable without DNA. Germline CDR1 LGHNA, CDR2 YSLEER. The CDR3 is 18 amino acids.

The chain joins TRBV4-1 to TRBJ2-7; the TCRdb D gene call, TRBD1, has no DNA to confirm it. Germline values: CDR1 MGHRA, CDR2 YSYEKL. There are 16 residues in the CDR3. The CDR3 reads CASSQKIGTPTYEQYF.

The genes are TRBV27 and TRBJ2-1; the D call of TRBD2 rests on TCRdb alone, since no DNA is present to check it. This CDR3 has 15 residues. Per germline, CDR1 MNHEY and CDR2 SMNVEV (reference sequence). The CDR3 sequence is CASSLRGGPLMEQFF.

The rearrangement links TRBV5-1 to TRBJ1-5; TCRdb outputs TRBD1, but without DNA this stays unchecked. CDR3 length: 15 amino acids. The germline CDR1 and CDR2 sequences are SGHRS and YFSETQ. CDR3 protein: CASSPGQGQDQPQHF.

The V and J genes are TRBV19 and TRBJ2-7; the TCRdb call, TRBD1, lacks DNA for checking. Germline values: CDR1 LNHDA, CDR2 SQIVND (reference sequence). This CDR3 has 15 amino acids. The CDR3 loop is CASSPDSFPVYEQYF.

The rearrangement links TRBV6-6 to TRBJ1-5; absent DNA, TCRdb's TRBD1 call cannot be checked. The germline gives CDR1 MNHNY, CDR2 SVGAGI (reference sequence). There are 15 residues in the CDR3. The CDR3: CASSNSRQAHQPQHF.

V usage is TRBV20-1 and J usage is TRBJ1-1; the TCRdb D gene call, TRBD1, has no DNA to confirm it. CDR3 size: 13 residues. Germline V gene lookup returns CDR1 DFQATT and CDR2 SNEGSKA (reference sequence). The CDR3 reads CSAWDRKNTEAFF.